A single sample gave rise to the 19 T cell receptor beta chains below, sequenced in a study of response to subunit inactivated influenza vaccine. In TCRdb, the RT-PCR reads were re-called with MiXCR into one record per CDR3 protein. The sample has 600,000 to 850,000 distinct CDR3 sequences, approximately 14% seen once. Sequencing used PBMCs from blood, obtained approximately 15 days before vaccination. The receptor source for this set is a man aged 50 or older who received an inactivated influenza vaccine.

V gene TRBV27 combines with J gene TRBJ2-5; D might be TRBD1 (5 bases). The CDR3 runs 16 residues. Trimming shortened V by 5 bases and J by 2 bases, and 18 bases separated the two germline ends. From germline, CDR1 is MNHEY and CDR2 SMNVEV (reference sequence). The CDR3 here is CASSPTRGSTQETQYF. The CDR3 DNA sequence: TGTGCCAGCAGTCCAACAAGGGGATCTACTCAAGAGACCCAGTACTTC.

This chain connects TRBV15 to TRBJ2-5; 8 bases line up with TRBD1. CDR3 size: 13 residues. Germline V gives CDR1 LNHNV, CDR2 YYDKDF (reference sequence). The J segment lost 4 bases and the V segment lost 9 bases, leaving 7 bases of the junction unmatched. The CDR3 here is CATTGGGRETQYF. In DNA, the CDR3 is TGTGCCACTACAGGGGGTGGACGAGAGACCCAGTACTTC.

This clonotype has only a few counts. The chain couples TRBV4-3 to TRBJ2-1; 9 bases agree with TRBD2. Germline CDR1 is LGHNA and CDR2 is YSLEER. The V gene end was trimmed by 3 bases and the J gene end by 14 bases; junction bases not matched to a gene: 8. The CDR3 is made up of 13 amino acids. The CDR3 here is CASSQGAGGPEFF. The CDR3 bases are TGCGCCAGCAGCCAGGGGGCGGGAGGGCCGGAGTTCTTC.

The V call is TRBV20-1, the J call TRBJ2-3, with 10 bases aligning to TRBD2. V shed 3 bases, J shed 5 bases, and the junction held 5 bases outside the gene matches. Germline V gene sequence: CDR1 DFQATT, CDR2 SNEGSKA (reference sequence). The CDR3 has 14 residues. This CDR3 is CSASLAGVIDTQYF. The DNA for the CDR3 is TGCAGTGCTAGTCTAGCGGGAGTCATAGATACGCAGTATTTT.

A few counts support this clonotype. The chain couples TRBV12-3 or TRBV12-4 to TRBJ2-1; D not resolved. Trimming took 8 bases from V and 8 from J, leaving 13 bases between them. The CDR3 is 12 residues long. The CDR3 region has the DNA TGTGCCAGCGCCCGAGCGTTGTATGAGCAGTTCTTC. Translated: CASARALYEQFF.

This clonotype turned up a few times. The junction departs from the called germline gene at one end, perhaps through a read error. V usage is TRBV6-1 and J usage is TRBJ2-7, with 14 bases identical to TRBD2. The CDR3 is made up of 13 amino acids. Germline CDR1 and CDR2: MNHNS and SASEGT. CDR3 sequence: CASSPGTSGGRHF. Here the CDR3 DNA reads TGTGCCAGCAGTCCCGGGACTAGCGGGGGACGCCACTTC.

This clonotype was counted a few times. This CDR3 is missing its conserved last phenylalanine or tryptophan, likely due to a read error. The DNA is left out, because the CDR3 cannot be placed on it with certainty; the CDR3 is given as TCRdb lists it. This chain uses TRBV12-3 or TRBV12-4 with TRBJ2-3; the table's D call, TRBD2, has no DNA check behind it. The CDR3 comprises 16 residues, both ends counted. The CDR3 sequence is CASSFVTSGFGGENGL.

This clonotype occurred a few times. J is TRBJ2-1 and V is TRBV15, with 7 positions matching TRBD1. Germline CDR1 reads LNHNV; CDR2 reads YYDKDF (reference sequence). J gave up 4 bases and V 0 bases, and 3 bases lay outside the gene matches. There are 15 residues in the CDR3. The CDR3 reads CATSRDVGQYNEQFF. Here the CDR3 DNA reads TGTGCCACCAGCAGAGATGTGGGACAGTACAATGAGCAGTTCTTC.

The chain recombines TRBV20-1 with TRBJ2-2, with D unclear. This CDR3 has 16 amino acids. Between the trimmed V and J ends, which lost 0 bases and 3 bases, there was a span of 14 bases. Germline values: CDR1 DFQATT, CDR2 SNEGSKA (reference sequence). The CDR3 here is CSAREGFRIDTGELFF. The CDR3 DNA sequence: TGCAGTGCTAGAGAGGGGTTCCGCATAGACACCGGGGAGCTGTTTTTT.

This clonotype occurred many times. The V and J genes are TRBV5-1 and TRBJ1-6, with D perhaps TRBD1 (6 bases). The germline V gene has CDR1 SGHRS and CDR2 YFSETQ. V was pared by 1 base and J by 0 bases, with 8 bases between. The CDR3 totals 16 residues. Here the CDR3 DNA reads TGCGCCAGCAGCTTGACAGGGAGCTCCTATAATTCACCCCTCCACTTT. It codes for CASSLTGSSYNSPLHF.

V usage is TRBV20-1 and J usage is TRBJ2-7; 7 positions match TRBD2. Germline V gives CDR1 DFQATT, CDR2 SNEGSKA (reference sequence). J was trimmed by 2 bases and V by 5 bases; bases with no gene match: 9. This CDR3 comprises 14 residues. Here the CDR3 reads CSAPRTSGTYEQYF. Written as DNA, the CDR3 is TGCAGTGCTCCCCGGACTAGTGGGACCTACGAGCAGTACTTC.

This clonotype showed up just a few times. CDR3 bases: TGCGCCAGCAGCATCCGGGAGCCCCACGAGCAGTACTTC. Translation: CASSIREPHEQYF. V usage is TRBV5-1 and J usage is TRBJ2-7; weak D call: TRBD2 (6 bases). The CDR3 length is 13 residues. With 4 bases removed from V and 5 bases from J, the gap between germline ends came to 13 bases. In germline, CDR1 is SGHRS, CDR2 YFSETQ. Full variable domain (outside the CDR3, taken from reference TRBV5-1 and TRBJ2-7): KAGVTQTPRYLIKTRGQQVTLSCSPISGHRSVSWYQQTPGQGLQFLFEYFSETQRNKGNFPGRFSGRQFSNSRSEMNVSTLELGDSALYLCASSIREPHEQYFGPGTRLTVT.

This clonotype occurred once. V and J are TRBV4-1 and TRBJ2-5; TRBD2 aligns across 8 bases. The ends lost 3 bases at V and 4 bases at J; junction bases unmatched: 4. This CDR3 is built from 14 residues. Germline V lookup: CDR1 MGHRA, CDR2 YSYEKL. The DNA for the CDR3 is TGCGCCAGCAGCCAGGGACTAGTGCGAGAGACCCAGTACTTC. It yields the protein CASSQGLVRETQYF.

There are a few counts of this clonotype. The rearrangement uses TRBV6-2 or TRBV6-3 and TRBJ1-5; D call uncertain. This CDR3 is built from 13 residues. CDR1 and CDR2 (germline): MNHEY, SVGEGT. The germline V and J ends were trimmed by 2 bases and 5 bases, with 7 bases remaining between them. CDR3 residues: CASSYVGYQPQHF. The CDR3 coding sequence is TGTGCCAGCAGTTACGTGGGGTATCAGCCCCAGCATTTT.

The CDR3 sequence: CASCTGNSGANVLTF. The CDR3 nucleotides are TGTGCCAGTTGTACAGGGAACTCTGGGGCCAACGTCCTGACTTTC. The V gene is TRBV19, the J gene TRBJ2-6, with D perhaps matching TRBD1 (6 bases). Germline V gene data show CDR1 as LNHDA and CDR2 as SQIVND (reference sequence). The CDR3 extends over 15 amino acids. Trimming removed 8 bases at V and 0 bases at J, with 11 bases between. The variable domain in full, with the rest retrieved from reference TRBV19 and TRBJ2-6, is DGGITQSPKYLFRKEGQNVTLSCEQNLNHDAMYWYRQDPGQGLRLIYYSQIVNDFQKGDIAEGYSVSREKKESFPLTVTSAQKNPTAFYLCASCTGNSGANVLTFGAGSRLTVL.

As DNA, the CDR3 is TGCGCCAGCAGCCTCACGGGACAGAACCCCTACGAGCAGTACTTC. Translation gives CASSLTGQNPYEQYF. The chain uses TRBV4-3 and TRBJ2-7; 7 nucleotides match TRBD1. Trimming removed 4 bases from V and 2 bases from J; junction bases left unmatched: 8. Germline CDR1 reads LGHNA; CDR2 reads YSLEER. This CDR3 region has 15 residues.

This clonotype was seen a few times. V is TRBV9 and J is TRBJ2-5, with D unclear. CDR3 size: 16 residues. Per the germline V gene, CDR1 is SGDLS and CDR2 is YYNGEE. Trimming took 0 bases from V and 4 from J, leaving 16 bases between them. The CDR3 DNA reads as TGTGCCAGCAGCGTAGGGGCCCTCACAGTAGGAGAGACCCAGTACTTC. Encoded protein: CASSVGALTVGETQYF.

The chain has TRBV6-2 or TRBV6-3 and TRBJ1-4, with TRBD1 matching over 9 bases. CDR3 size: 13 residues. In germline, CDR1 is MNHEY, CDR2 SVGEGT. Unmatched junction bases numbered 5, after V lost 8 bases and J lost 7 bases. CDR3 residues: CASFPGQGEKLFF. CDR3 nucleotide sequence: TGTGCCAGCTTCCCGGGACAGGGTGAAAAACTGTTTTTT.

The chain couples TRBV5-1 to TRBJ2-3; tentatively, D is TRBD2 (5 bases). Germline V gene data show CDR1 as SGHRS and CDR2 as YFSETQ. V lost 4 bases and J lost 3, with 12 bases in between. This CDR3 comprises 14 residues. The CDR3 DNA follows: TGCGCCAGCAGCCGGACTTCAGAAACAGATACGCAGTATTTT. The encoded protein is CASSRTSETDTQYF.